The entry that follows covers one T cell receptor beta chain sequence. V was pared by 5 bases and J by 6 bases, with 8 bases between. The CDR3 is made up of 12 amino acids. An input of about 0.5 to 1 ug of RNA was subjected to reverse transcription using random hexamers. TCRdb fed the immunoSEQ multiplex PCR reads into MiXCR, producing one record per CDR3 protein. This table holds around 130,000 distinct CDR3 sequences, about 95% found once. The data originate from a study of CD8 T cells in Susac syndrome. The chain couples TRBV12-3 or TRBV12-4 to TRBJ1-5, with TRBD1 as a possible D gene (5 bases). The TCR originated in a human donor with multiple sclerosis. The specimen was CD4+ T cells from PBMCs. The CDR3 DNA follows: TGTGCCAGCAGTACAGGAGGTCAGCCCCAGCATTTT. This translates into CASSTGGQPQHF.